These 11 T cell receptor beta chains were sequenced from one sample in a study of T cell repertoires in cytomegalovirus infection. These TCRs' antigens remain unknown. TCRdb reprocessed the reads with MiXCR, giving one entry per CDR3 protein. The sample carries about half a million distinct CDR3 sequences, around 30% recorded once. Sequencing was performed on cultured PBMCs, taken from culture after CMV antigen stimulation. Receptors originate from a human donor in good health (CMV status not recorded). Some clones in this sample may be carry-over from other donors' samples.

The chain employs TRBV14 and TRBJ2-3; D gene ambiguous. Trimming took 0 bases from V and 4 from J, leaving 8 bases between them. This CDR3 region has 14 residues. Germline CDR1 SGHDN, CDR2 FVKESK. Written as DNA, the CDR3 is TGTGCCAGCAGCCAAGATACCTATGCAGATACGCAGTATTTT. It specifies CASSQDTYADTQYF.

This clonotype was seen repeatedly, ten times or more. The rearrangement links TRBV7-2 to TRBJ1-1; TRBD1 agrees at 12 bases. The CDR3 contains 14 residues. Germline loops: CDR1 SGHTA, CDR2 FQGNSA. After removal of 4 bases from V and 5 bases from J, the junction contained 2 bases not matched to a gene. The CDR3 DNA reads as TGTGCCAGCAGCTGGGGACAGGGGGCGACTGAAGCTTTCTTT. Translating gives CASSWGQGATEAFF.

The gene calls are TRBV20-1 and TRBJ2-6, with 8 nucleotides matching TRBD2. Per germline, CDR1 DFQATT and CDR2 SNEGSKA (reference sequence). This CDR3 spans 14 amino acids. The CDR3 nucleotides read TGCACCCCAAGCGGGGGCGCTGGGGCCAACGTCCTGACTTTC. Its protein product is CTPSGGAGANVLTF.

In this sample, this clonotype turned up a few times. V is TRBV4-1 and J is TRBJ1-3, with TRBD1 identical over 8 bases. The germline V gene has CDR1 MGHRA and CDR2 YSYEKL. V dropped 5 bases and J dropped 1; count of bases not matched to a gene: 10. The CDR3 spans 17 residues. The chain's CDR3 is CASSYRDRRESGNTIYF. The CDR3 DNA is TGCGCCAGCAGCTACCGGGACAGGAGGGAATCTGGAAACACCATATATTTT.

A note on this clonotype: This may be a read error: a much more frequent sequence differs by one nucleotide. The CDR3, as DNA: TGTGCCAGCAGCTTAGTGAGTGGTGAGCAGTTCTTC. Encoded protein: CASSLVSGEQFF. The chain links TRBV11-2 to TRBJ2-1; D unclear. Trimming removed 1 base from V and 9 bases from J, with 7 bases in between. Germline values: CDR1 SGHAT, CDR2 FQNNGV. CDR3 length: 12 amino acids.

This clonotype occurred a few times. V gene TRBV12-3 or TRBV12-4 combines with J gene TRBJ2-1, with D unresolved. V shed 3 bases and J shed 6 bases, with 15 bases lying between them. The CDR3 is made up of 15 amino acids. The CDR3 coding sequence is TGTGCCAGCAGTTTGTCGGGCGGTTTCTTCAATGAGCAGTTCTTC. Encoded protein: CASSLSGGFFNEQFF.

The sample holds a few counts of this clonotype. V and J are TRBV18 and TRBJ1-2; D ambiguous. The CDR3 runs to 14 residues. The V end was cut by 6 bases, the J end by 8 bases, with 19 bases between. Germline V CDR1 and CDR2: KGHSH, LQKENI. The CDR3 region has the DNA TGTGCCAGCTCTATCGAGTCAGTTCGGACCGGCTACACCTTC. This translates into CASSIESVRTGYTF.

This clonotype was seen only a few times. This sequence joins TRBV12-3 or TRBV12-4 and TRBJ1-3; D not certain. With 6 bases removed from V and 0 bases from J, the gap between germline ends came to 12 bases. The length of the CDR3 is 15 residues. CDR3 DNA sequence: TGTGCCAGCAGCCCAGGAGGCGGCTCTGGAAACACCATATATTTT. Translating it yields CASSPGGGSGNTIYF.

The DNA of the CDR3 is TGTGCCAGCAGAGCGAGTGGACGGGGGGCCAACGTCCTGACTTTC. It specifies CASRASGRGANVLTF. The chain couples TRBV6-2 or TRBV6-3 to TRBJ2-6; D gene uncertain. The CDR3 covers 15 residues. Trimming cost V 6 bases and J 4 bases, with 13 bases left between them. Germline values: CDR1 MNHEY, CDR2 SVGEGT.

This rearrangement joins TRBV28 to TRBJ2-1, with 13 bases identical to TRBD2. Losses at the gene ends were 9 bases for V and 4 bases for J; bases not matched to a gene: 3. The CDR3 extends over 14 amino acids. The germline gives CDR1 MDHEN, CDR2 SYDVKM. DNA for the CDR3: TGTGCCAGTCTGACTAGCGGGAGGTACAATGAGCAGTTCTTC. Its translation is CASLTSGRYNEQFF.

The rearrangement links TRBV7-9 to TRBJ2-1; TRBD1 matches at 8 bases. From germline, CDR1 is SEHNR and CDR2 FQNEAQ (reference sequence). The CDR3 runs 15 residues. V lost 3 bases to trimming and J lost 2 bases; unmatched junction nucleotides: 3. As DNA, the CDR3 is TGTGCCAGCAGCTTCGGACAGGGCCCCTACAATGAGCAGTTCTTC. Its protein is CASSFGQGPYNEQFF.